This T cell receptor (beta chain) emerged from a study of molecular identifiers for immune sequencing clone quantification. Study overall: Sequencing covered four of five parts into which replicate RNA from about 20,000 or 100,000 naive CD8 cells was split. General study findings and limits: Clone sizes could be underestimated for highly expanded clones when identical TCR molecules share a barcode.

The CDR3 loop spans 16 amino acids. V gave up 6 bases and J gave up 2 bases, with 18 bases separating them. Germline loops: CDR1 MNHEY, CDR2 SVGEGT. Details on this clonotype: What it binds is unknown.

MiXCR, applied by TCRdb to the PCR reads, yields one record per CDR3 protein. Among over 600,000 distinct CDR3 sequences, 15% to 20% were seen once, and the ten largest hold 0.85%. The TCR originated in a human donor in good health. Some libraries in this study had Jurkat cell RNA spiked in. The chain combines TRBV6-2 or TRBV6-3 with TRBJ2-3; a possible D gene is TRBD1 (6 bases). The specimen sequenced was naive CD8+ T cells from blood, with Jurkat cell RNA spiked in. Subset described: FACS-sorted CD8+CD4-CCR7+CD45RA+ naive T cells. This chain's CDR3 is CASSGQRARPTDTQYF. CDR3 in DNA: TGTGCCAGCAGCGGACAGAGGGCCCGCCCCACAGATACGCAGTATTTT.